This T cell receptor beta chain was sequenced in a study of cytomegalovirus exposure and HLA in healthy donors. Study-wide findings and caveats: A reported reduction in N-insertions relative to the approximately 640-donor mean was seen in an Asian-associated ancestry cluster in a later analysis. A link between a missense DCLRE1C variant and TCR beta V- and J-gene trimming emerged from a later analysis. Most TCRs appeared rarely, but some public TCRs recurred in many donors. There was a cluster of highly shared sequence variants that was likely a sequencing artifact.

This clone appeared a single time. No antigen is known for it. PCR primers comprised 60 Vbeta and 13 Jbeta primers. The repertoire was sequenced with immunoSEQ multiplex PCR; TCRdb's copy has only in-frame clones and lacks some. This table has under 300,000 clones, around 81% appearing once. Source material: PBMCs. The TCR sequence derives from a woman in her sixties in good health and CMV-seropositive.

The CDR3 is CASRTGRERARTGELFF. Here the CDR3 DNA reads TGTGCCAGTAGGACTGGACGGGAGAGGGCGCGGACCGGGGAGCTGTTTTTT. V usage is TRBV5-5 and J usage is TRBJ2-2, with D possibly TRBD2 on 6 matching bases. Trimming removed 8 bases from V and 5 bases from J, with 25 bases in between. The CDR3 loop spans 17 amino acids. The germline V gene has CDR1 SGHKS and CDR2 YYEKEE (reference sequence).